This note documents a single T cell receptor beta chain sequence. Its antigen specificity is not known. The input lacks base qualities; no much larger clone sits a single base away. This sample is drawn from a study of blood T cell repertoires in COVID-19 (dated by TCRdb to the early 2020s). As for the study more broadly: The collaborator samples originated in the United States, Italy and Spain and spanned the acute and convalescent phases of COVID-19. HLA class I and class II types, where available, came from metadata supplied by the sample provider rather than from assay-based typing. A de-identified subject ID, COVID-19 status, age in years and sex were almost always included in the sample metadata. The samples were drawn from two sources: the first 160 participants of the ongoing ImmuneRACE study, and 950 to 1,500 subjects contributed by 6 global collaborators. The repertoires were released in a freely available public database intended as a resource for research on the immune response to SARS-CoV-2. The prospective study material was composed of cDNA or gDNA derived from T cells, B-cell-depleted T cells, or PBMCs. Subjects who had been exposed to COVID-19, were actively infected with it, or had recovered from it provided the deeply sampled blood TCRbeta repertoires that made up the dataset. Overall study results and their limits: The quantity of clinical and demographic metadata differed by source and by participant and was supplied without curation.

TCRbeta CDR3 regions were amplified from genomic DNA using the immunoSEQ Assay, a bias-controlled multiplex PCR. Processing in the source paper ran as follows. Nucleated cell counts per sample were estimated from amplification of reference gene primers within the assay. To quantify the absolute abundance of each unique TCRbeta CDR3 rearrangement, sequence reads were collapsed and filtered. For each sample, productive Simpson clonality was calculated as the square root of Simpson's diversity index across productive rearrangements. Not all clones reach the TCRdb copy of this immuneACCESS table, which keeps in-frame sequences only. Checked studies attribute under half of the gap to unresolved V genes and leave the rest unexplained. The DNA gave D and trimming, while V, J and clone size come from that table. This sample lists 300,000 or so clones; more than 85% were detected once. The ten largest make up 1% to 1.5% of the sample.

The collaborating institutions used their own protocols to collect whole blood in K2EDTA tubes. For TCRbeta analysis, collaborators shipped samples as frozen whole blood, isolated PBMCs, or DNA extracted from either of those sample types. The CDR3, cysteine through phenylalanine, is 18 amino acids long. The retained sequence is limited to the CDR3, 54 bases, with the frame set at the first base. Trimming takes 2 bases off V and 3 bases off J; junction bases not matched to a gene: 13. The germline V gene encodes CDR1 SGHRS and CDR2 YFSETQ. The sequence links TRBV5-1 to TRBJ2-1, with TRBD2 matching 8 junction bases. The sequenced material came from peripheral blood. The receptor's source is a man between 65 and 85 years old with acute or convalescent COVID-19. The DNA reads as follows: TGCGCCAGCAGCTTAGGGCTGGCGGGAGGACTTATCTACAATGAGCAGTTCTTC. Translated, it reads CASSLGLAGGLIYNEQFF.